This T cell receptor (beta chain) originates from a study of CD8+ T cells in alopecia areata (dated by TCRdb to between 2017 and 2018). For the study in its entirety: Treated patients were enrolled in an open-label pilot trial of oral tofacitinib, 5 to 10 mg twice daily, for moderate-to-severe alopecia areata. Patients stayed on tofacitinib for 6 to 18 months and then had 6 months of follow-up off drug so that delayed response and recurrence could be assessed. The SALT score, which quantifies the percentage of affected scalp surface area, was used to measure disease severity in treated patients. To study T cell clonal expansion in alopecia areata, the researchers applied high-throughput TCRbeta sequencing to both the C3H/HeJ mouse model and human patients. In humans, TCRbeta sequencing was performed on scalp tissue and on sorted CD4+ and CD8+ peripheral blood T cells from healthy controls and from patients with patchy or totalis/universalis alopecia areata. Patients on tofacitinib were biopsied at baseline and after 4 and 24 weeks of treatment, and several of the patients also had a later scalp biopsy. Scalp clonality was compared among normal scalp (n=4), patchy alopecia areata scalp (n=8), and alopecia totalis/universalis scalp (n=8). RNA came from the PAXgene miRNA kit for fixed scalp, the miRNeasy kit for PBMCs, and the RNeasy kit for mouse skin. TCRbeta CDR3 regions were amplified by immunoSEQ multiplex PCR using 35 Vbeta forward and 13 Jbeta reverse primers.

Library preparation used the immunoSEQ multiplex PCR assay. RNA was extracted from all samples and reverse transcribed into cDNA as template for TCR sequencing. First-strand cDNA was synthesized using SuperScript III with a 2:1 mix of oligo-dT and random hexamers. A synthetic immune receptor repertoire was used to gauge amplification bias, and whatever bias remained was removed computationally. The authors' analysis ran thus. Raw reads were preprocessed to remove errors, and CDR3 was defined according to IMGT conventions as the region from the conserved cysteine to phenylalanine. To get clonality, Shannon entropy was normalized by log2 of the number of productive unique TCRs and the result was subtracted from 1. Whether scalp clones were CD4 or CD8 was inferred by matching scalp TCRbeta sequences against CD4 and CD8 repertoires sorted from blood. Imported from immuneACCESS, the table was reduced by TCRdb to in-frame sequences with V and J called. These copies leave out some clones; in studies compared against another copy, an unresolved V gene accounts for under half, and the cause of the remainder is not known. V, J and clone size were drawn from that table, and D and trimming were deduced from the DNA. This sample holds 120,000 or so clones; less than 75% were observed only once. The leading ten clones occupy around 30% of the sample.

Broader findings and caveats from the paper: Compared with normal scalp, lesional scalp had higher clonality and more expanded CD8+ clones, particularly in alopecia totalis/universalis, a pattern that suggests antigenic drive. Because the treated cohort was small and had just a single nonresponder, larger studies are needed to establish links between baseline CD8+ expansion and response. Shared TCR sequences between patients were less evident than in mice, which may be partly attributable to HLA diversity in the patient population. With tofacitinib, both scalp clonality and the number of expanded CD8+ clones among the top 100 scalp clones went down significantly. Resident alphabeta T cells in normal human skin are also sequenced, complicating scalp TCR repertoire analysis, unlike mouse skin dominated by gammadelta T cells. During tofacitinib treatment, many expanded lesional clones stuck around in both scalp and blood, and this persistence may partly explain why relapse happens after treatment is stopped.

CDR1 and CDR2 (SGHRS, YFSETQ) derive from the germline V gene. The CDR3 numbers 13 residues from cysteine through phenylalanine. Only CDR3 DNA is held: 39 bases, read in frame from base 1. V is reduced by 0 bases and J by 15 bases, leaving a spacing of 15 bases between them. Reading the label with the study, this specimen's time point is: about 4 weeks on oral tofacitinib. The treatment or condition tag for this specimen amounts to: oral pan-JAK inhibitor, 5-10 mg twice daily. Peripheral blood and lesional scalp punch biopsies were obtained from patients with alopecia areata. PBMCs were separated by density centrifugation and stained for CD3, CD4 and CD8, after which CD4+ and CD8+ T cells were sorted on a FACSAria. As regards this clone: The antigen this receptor binds is unknown. One base away there is no much larger clone; base qualities are not given.

The receptor was derived from a human donor with alopecia areata. The sequenced sample was CD8+ T cells sorted from blood, obtained at week 4, from a patient treated with tofacitinib. In this chain, TRBV5-1 is recombined with TRBJ1-4, with the D gene not confidently named. The CDR3 reads as follows: CASSLAGGPNVFF. The bases read TGCGCCAGCAGCTTGGCAGGAGGGCCCAATGTGTTTTTT.